The T cell receptor (beta chain) under discussion was sequenced for a study of blood T cell repertoires in COVID-19. Study-wide background: COVID-19 samples collected from the United States, Italy and Spain covered acute and convalescent phases. T cells, B-cell-depleted T cells, or PBMCs provided the cDNA or gDNA that served as material.

The CDR3 is made up of 12 amino acids. Germline loops: CDR1 DFQATT, CDR2 SNEGSKA (reference sequence). With 3 bases removed from V and 3 bases from J, the gap between germline ends came to 6 bases. Original processing methods: The assay estimated nucleated cells by amplifying reference gene primers. Only in-frame clones appear in the TCRdb table, and some are missing; sequencing was by immunoSEQ multiplex PCR. The V and J calls and clone size are taken from that table; D and trimming were inferred from the DNA. The profile shows 110,000 to 150,000 clones, more than 75% of them singletons. A few counts support this clone.

Material: peripheral blood. The chain carries TRBV20-1 and TRBJ2-1; D remains unclear. This TCR was sampled from an elderly man with acute or convalescent COVID-19. CDR3: CSASRSYNEQFF. Written as DNA, the CDR3 is TGCAGTGCTAGTAGGAGCTACAATGAGCAGTTCTTC.